The rows below give T cell receptor beta chains drawn from one sample of a study of Graves' ophthalmopathy and Graves' hyperthyroidism. TCRdb analysed the multiplex PCR reads with MiXCR anew, one entry per CDR3 protein. Counted here are approximately 1.2 million distinct CDR3 sequences, around a third occurring once; the ten biggest clones make up around 10%. The sample comprised peripheral blood or thyroid tissue (not recorded which). The receptors were sampled from an adult man with Graves' hyperthyroidism. Both conserved end residues are part of each CDR3. Clone size, where shown, is once, few, many, or a class for clones that have expanded.

NA	TRBJ1-2	TRBV29-1	CSVKGRNYGYTF
many	TRBJ2-5	TRBV7-2	CASSLVENHPETQYF
many	TRBJ2-5	TRBV6-5	CASSFLGTSEETQYF
NA	TRBJ1-2	TRBV25-1	CASSPGTGGIIYGYTF
many	TRBJ2-5	TRBV10-3	CAIQSGTGQETQYF
once	TRBJ1-4	TRBV24-1	CATSDESGTRNEKLFF
few	TRBJ1-4	TRBV7-2	CASSKDEKLFF
many	TRBJ1-2	TRBV29-1	CSGITGVDGYTF
many	TRBJ2-7	TRBV4-3	CASSQVVASEQYF
few	TRBJ1-1	TRBV6-5	CASTPGGAGDTEAFF
NA	TRBJ2-7	TRBV6-2/TRBV6-3	CASSRSGTAYEQYF
NA	TRBJ2-7	TRBV10-3	CAIRRDRGLGALAFSYEQYF
NA	TRBJ1-1	TRBV7-9	CASSLGGGVTGRNTEAFF
NA	TRBJ1-1	TRBV10-2	CASSGGRRTEAFF
NA	TRBJ2-7	TRBV5-4	CASSMSSGVGYEQYF
many	TRBJ1-1	TRBV2	CASSRVPRNTEAFF
NA	TRBJ2-7	TRBV7-8	CASSSAGTLGEQYF
once	TRBJ1-3	TRBV29-1	CSAENRDRRDTGNTIYF
many	TRBJ1-2	TRBV2	CASNPGTGIAYGYTF
NA	TRBJ2-5	TRBV10-2	CASSEPTGLAGHETQYF
few	TRBJ2-7	TRBV25-1	CASRDRTTYEQYF
many	TRBJ1-1	TRBV7-9	CASSLRQGKTEAFF
NA	TRBJ2-7	TRBV4-1	CASSQALAGPSYEQYF
NA	TRBJ2-7	TRBV20-1	CSARLGWFYEQYF
NA	TRBJ1-5	TRBV10-3	CAISDSNNQPQHF
NA	TRBJ2-7	TRBV7-2	CASSLLGRLAGEQYF
NA	TRBJ1-1	TRBV12-3/TRBV12-4	CASSLSMWEGRMNTEAFF
NA	TRBJ2-2	TRBV9	CASSVRVASGSHNTGELFF
many	TRBJ1-5	TRBV20-1	CSANTGINSNQPQHF
many	TRBJ2-5	TRBV2	CASRGQEETQYF
NA	TRBJ2-2	TRBV7-2	CASSLGGGRELFF
NA	TRBJ1-4	TRBV12-3/TRBV12-4	CASNRAKRDEKLFF
few	TRBJ1-1	TRBV15	CATSSSIGNSNTEAFF
many	TRBJ2-7	TRBV7-2	CASSSRLAGGRYEQYF
many	TRBJ2-7	TRBV15	CATSRGKDHYEQYF
NA	TRBJ1-5	TRBV24-1	CATSRTGRGQPQHF
many	TRBJ2-2	TRBV9	CASSSLAGNTGELFF
NA	TRBJ1-4	TRBV12-3/TRBV12-4	CASSPQTAEKLFF
many	TRBJ1-1	TRBV29-1	CSGQGVLFTEAFF
many	TRBJ2-7	TRBV25-1	CASRGERTSGAFYEQYF
many	TRBJ1-1	TRBV19	CAGRVGTEAFF
NA	TRBJ1-4	TRBV7-9	CASSSWGPDEKLFF
few	TRBJ1-3	TRBV7-8	CASSSETGLGNTIYF
many	TRBJ1-3	TRBV9	CASSAQGTGNTIYF
NA	TRBJ2-5	TRBV4-2	CASSQGQGLLLTKIQETQYF